The entry that follows covers one TCR beta chain sequence. Its antigen is as yet unknown. For TCRbeta, the library was prepared with unique molecular identifiers. TCRdb processed the PCR reads anew with MiXCR; each CDR3 protein has one entry. The sample gives about 300,000 distinct CDR3 sequences, around 7.3% of which show up once; over 7.5% is in the top ten. The data were taken from a study of T-cell reconstitution after alpha-beta-depleted transplantation in children. This CDR3 has 12 amino acids. V was shortened by 4 bases and J by 7 bases, with 9 bases between the two germline ends. Germline V gene data show CDR1 as SGHTA and CDR2 as FQGNSA. Study-level results: Where some patients showed high TCRbeta diversity at day 60, it came from recipient T cells and thymic progenitors that had survived. Expanded clones from the graft, numbering several hundred, reportedly supplied alpha-beta T cells about two months after transplant. Most T-cell counts and diversity one year after the transplant came from T cells that were newly produced.

This TCR derives from a female patient aged 2-9 years who had a stem cell transplant for Fanconi anemia, so the T cells may come from the graft donor. Sequenced here: peripheral blood, sampled 360 days after TCRalphabeta/CD19-depleted stem cell transplant. V and J are TRBV7-2 and TRBJ2-3; D is ambiguous. The chain's CDR3 is CASSSLHHTQYF. CDR3 bases: TGTGCCAGCAGCTCCCTCCATCATACGCAGTATTTT.